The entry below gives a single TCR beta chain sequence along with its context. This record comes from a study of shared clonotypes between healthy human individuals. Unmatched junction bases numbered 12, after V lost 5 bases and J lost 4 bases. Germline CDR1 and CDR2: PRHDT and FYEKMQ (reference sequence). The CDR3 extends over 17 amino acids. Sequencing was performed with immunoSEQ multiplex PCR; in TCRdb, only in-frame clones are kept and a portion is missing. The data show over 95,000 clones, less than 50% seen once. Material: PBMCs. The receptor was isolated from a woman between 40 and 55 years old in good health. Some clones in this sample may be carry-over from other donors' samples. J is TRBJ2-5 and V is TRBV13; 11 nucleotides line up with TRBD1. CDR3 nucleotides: TGTGCCAGCAGCACGCGTCGGGACAGGGGGATATCAGAGACCCAGTACTTC. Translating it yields CASSTRRDRGISETQYF.